Sequencing of this T cell receptor beta chain was carried out in a study of Ad26.COV2.S vaccination and SARS-CoV-2 variants. Treatment indicated: 15 to 20 received Ad26.COV2.S at low or high dose, single or two shots; about 5 received placebo; per-sample allocation not given. Samples came from day 63 after the first vaccine or placebo injection. Assay: immunoSEQ multiplex PCR; the TCRdb copy retains only in-frame clones and omits some. The sample lists 440,000 or so clones, roughly 90% occurring once. This CDR3 is 16 amino acids long. CDR1 and CDR2 (germline): MNHEY, SVGEGT. Trimming at V came to 1 base and at J to 4 bases, leaving 7 bases not matched to a gene.

V and J are TRBV6-2 or TRBV6-3 and TRBJ2-1; TRBD1 aligns across 7 bases. The source material was peripheral blood, sampled in a trial of Ad26.COV2.S vaccine versus placebo. This receptor was taken from a person aged 18-60 years who received the Ad26.COV2.S COVID-19 vaccine or a placebo. In DNA, the CDR3 is TGTGCCAGCAGTTACTTGACAGGGACCAAATACAATGAGCAGTTCTTC. It specifies CASSYLTGTKYNEQFF.